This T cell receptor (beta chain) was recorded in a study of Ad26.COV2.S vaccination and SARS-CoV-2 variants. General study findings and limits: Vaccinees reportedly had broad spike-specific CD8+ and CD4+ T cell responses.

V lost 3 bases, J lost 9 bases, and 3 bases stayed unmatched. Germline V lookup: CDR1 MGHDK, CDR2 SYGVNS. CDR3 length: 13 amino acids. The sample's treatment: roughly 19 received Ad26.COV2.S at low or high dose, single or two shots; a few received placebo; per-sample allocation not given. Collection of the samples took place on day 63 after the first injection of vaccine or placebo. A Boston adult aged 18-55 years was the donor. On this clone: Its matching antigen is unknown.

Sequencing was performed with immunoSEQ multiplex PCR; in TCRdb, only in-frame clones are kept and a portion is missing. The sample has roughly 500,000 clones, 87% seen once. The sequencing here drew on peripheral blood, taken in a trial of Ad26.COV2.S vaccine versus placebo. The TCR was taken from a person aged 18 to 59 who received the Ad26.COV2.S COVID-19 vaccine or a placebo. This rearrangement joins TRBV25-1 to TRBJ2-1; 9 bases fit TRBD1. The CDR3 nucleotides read TGTGCCAGCAGTGAGGGACAGGGAGGTGAGCAGTTCTTC. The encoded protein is CASSEGQGGEQFF.